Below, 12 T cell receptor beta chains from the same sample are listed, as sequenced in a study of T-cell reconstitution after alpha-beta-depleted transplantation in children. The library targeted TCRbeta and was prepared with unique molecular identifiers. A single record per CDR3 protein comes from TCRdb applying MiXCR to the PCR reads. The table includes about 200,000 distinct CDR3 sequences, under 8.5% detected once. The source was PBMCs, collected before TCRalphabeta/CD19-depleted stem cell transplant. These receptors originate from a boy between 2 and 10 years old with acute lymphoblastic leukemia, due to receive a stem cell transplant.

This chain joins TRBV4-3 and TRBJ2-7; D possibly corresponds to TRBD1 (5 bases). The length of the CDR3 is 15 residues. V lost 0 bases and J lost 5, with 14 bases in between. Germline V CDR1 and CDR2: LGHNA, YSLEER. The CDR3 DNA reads TGCGCCAGCAGCCAAGATCCTCGGACACAAAACGAGCAGTACTTC. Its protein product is CASSQDPRTQNEQYF.

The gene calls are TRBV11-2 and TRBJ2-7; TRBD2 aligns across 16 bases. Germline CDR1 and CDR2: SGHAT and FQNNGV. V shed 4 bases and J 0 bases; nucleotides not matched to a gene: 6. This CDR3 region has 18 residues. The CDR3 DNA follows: TGTGCCAGCAGCTGGGGACTAGCGGGGGGGAGGAGCTCCTACGAGCAGTACTTC. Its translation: CASSWGLAGGRSSYEQYF.

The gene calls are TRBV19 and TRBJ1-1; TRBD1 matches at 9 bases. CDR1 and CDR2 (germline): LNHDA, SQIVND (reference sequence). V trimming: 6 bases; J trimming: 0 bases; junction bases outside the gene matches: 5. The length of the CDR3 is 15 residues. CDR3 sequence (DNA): TGTGCCAGTAGGTCACAGGGGGCAATGAACACTGAAGCTTTCTTT. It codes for CASRSQGAMNTEAFF.

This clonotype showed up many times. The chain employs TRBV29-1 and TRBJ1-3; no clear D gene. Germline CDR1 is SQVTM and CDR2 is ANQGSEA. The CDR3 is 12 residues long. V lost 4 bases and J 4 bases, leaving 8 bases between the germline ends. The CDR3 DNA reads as TGCAGCGTTGCGGCAGCAGGAAACACCATATATTTT. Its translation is CSVAAAGNTIYF.

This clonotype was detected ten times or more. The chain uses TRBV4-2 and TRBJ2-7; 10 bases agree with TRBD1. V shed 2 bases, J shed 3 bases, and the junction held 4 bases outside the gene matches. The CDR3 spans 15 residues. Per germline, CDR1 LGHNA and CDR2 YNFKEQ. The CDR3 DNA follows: TGTGCCAGCAGCCAATCCGGGACAGGGGACTACGAGCAGTACTTC. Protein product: CASSQSGTGDYEQYF.

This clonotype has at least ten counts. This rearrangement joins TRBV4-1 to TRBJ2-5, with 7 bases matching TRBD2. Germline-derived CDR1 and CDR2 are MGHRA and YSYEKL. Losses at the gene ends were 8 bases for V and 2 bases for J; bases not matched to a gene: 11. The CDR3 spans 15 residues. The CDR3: CASGDRSGGQETQYF. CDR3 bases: TGCGCCAGCGGGGACCGGTCGGGGGGTCAAGAGACCCAGTACTTC.

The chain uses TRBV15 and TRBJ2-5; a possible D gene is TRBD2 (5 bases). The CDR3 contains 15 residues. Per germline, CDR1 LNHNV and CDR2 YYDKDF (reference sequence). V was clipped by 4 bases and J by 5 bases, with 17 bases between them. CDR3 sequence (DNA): TGTGCCACCAGCATATTCCGGGGTCAGGAGGAGACCCAGTACTTC. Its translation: CATSIFRGQEETQYF.

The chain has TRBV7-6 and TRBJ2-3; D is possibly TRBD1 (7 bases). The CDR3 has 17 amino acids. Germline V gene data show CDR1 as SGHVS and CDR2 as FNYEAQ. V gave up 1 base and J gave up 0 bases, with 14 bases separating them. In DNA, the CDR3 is TGTGCCAGCAGCTTAGGGAGGGGGCGATCCAGCACAGATACGCAGTATTTT. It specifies CASSLGRGRSSTDTQYF.

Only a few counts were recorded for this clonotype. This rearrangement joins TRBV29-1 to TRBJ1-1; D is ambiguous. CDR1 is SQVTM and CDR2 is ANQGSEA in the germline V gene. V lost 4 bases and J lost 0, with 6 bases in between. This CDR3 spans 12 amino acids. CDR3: CSVGGLNTEAFF. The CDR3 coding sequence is TGCAGCGTTGGAGGGTTGAACACTGAAGCTTTCTTT.

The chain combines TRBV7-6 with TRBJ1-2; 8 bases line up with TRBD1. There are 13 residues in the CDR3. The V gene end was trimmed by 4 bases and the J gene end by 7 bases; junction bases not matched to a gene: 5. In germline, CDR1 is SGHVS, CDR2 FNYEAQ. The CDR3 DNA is TGTGCCAGCAGCTATGGACAGGGTGGTGGCTACACCTTC. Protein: CASSYGQGGGYTF.

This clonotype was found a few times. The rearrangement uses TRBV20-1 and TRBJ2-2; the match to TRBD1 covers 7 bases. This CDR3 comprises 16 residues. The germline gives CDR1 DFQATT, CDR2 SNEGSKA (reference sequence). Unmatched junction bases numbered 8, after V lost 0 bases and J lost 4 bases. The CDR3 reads CSARDIRQGVTGELFF. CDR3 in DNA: TGCAGTGCTAGAGATATCCGACAGGGCGTCACCGGGGAGCTGTTTTTT.

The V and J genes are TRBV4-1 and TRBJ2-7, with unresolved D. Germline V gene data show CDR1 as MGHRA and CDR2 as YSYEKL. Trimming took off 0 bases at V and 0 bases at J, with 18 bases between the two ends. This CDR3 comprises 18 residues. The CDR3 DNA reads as TGCGCCAGCAGCCAAGATCTATCAGCAGAACTAAGCTCCTACGAGCAGTACTTC. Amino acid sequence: CASSQDLSAELSSYEQYF.